A single sample gave rise to the 32 T cell receptor beta chains below, sequenced in a study of cytomegalovirus exposure and HLA in healthy donors. The PCR was carried out with 60 Vbeta primers and 13 Jbeta primers. Using immunoSEQ multiplex PCR, the repertoire was profiled, and TCRdb retains in-frame clones only, with some absent. The sample has about 98,000 clones; around 67% are singletons. Sequencing used PBMCs. The receptors shown here come from a man aged 50 to 59 in good health and CMV-seronegative.

Turning to this clone: A read error may account for a junction end that differs from germline. The rearrangement joins TRBV7-9 to TRBJ2-7; TRBD2 matches at 11 bases. The germline CDR1 and CDR2 sequences are SEHNR and FQNEAQ (reference sequence). This CDR3 has 17 amino acids. The CDR3 DNA is TGTTCCAGCAGCCCAGCCGGGACTAGCGGTATTCTCTACGAGCAGTACTTC. Translating it yields CSSSPAGTSGILYEQYF.

V usage is TRBV5-4 and J usage is TRBJ2-3, with 12 bases fitting TRBD2. V gave up 1 base and J gave up 2 bases; unmatched junction bases: 5. CDR3 length: 17 residues. CDR1 is SGHNT and CDR2 is YYREEE in the germline V gene (reference sequence). CDR3 residues: CASSLSGLAGLTDTQYF. DNA of the CDR3: TGTGCCAGCAGCTTGTCTGGACTAGCGGGACTCACAGATACGCAGTATTTT.

The V call is TRBV19, the J call TRBJ1-1; TRBD1 matches at 12 bases. J was trimmed by 6 bases and V by 5 bases; bases with no gene match: 4. Germline CDR1 is LNHDA and CDR2 is SQIVND (reference sequence). This CDR3 has 14 residues. Here the CDR3 reads CASSPGQGAAEAFF. For the CDR3, the DNA is TGTGCCAGTAGTCCGGGACAGGGGGCCGCTGAAGCTTTCTTT. The whole variable domain, filled in from reference TRBV19 and TRBJ1-1, reads DGGITQSPKYLFRKEGQNVTLSCEQNLNHDAMYWYRQDPGQGLRLIYYSQIVNDFQKGDIAEGYSVSREKKESFPLTVTSAQKNPTAFYLCASSPGQGAAEAFFGQGTRLTVV.

The chain carries TRBV13 and TRBJ1-1, with D possibly TRBD1 on 5 matching bases. V was cut by 5 bases and J by 4 bases, with 11 bases left in between. The CDR3 is made up of 13 amino acids. Germline V CDR1 and CDR2: PRHDT, FYEKMQ (reference sequence). CDR3 in DNA: TGTGCCAGCAGCCACCGGGGGTCCACTGAAGCTTTCTTT. Translated: CASSHRGSTEAFF.

V usage is TRBV28 and J usage is TRBJ2-5; D gene uncertain. Trimming cost V 5 bases and J 5 bases, with 15 bases left between them. CDR3 length: 14 residues. Germline V gives CDR1 MDHEN, CDR2 SYDVKM. The CDR3 protein is CASSPTYLGETQYF. The DNA for the CDR3 is TGTGCCAGCAGTCCAACTTACCTCGGGGAGACCCAGTACTTC.

The chain links TRBV6-1 to TRBJ2-4, with 7 bases fitting TRBD2. There are 15 residues in the CDR3. Germline assignment: CDR1 MNHNS and CDR2 SASEGT. Unmatched junction bases numbered 7, after V lost 8 bases and J lost 0 bases. CDR3 sequence reads: CASVLAAIAKNIQYF. The CDR3 DNA sequence: TGTGCCAGCGTCCTAGCGGCGATAGCCAAAAACATTCAGTACTTC.

The rearrangement links TRBV7-2 to TRBJ1-2; D gene uncertain. The CDR3 consists of 13 residues. Germline V CDR1 and CDR2: SGHTA, FQGNSA. V was cut by 7 bases and J by 4 bases, with 13 bases left in between. The CDR3: CASNMLLSYGYTF. The CDR3 DNA sequence: TGTGCCAGCAACATGCTTCTCTCCTATGGCTACACCTTC.

V and J are TRBV19 and TRBJ2-5; TRBD2 matches 12 bases. V trimming: 7 bases; J trimming: 3 bases; junction bases outside the gene matches: 6. The CDR3 runs 15 residues. The V gene's germline CDR1 is LNHDA and CDR2 SQIVND (reference sequence). The CDR3 is CASTPRTSGKETQYF. CDR3 coding DNA: TGTGCCAGTACCCCCCGGACTAGCGGGAAAGAGACCCAGTACTTC.

This clone showed up just once. The gene calls are TRBV10-3 and TRBJ1-1; 11 bases map to TRBD1. Looked up from germline, CDR1 is ENHRY and CDR2 is SYGVKD. Trimming at V came to 3 bases and at J to 6 bases, leaving 6 bases not matched to a gene. The length of the CDR3 is 15 residues. DNA of the CDR3: TGTGCCATCAGTGACACGGACAGGGGGCATGCTGAAGCTTTCTTT. Translating gives CAISDTDRGHAEAFF.

The rearrangement joins TRBV9 to TRBJ2-1; no firm D call. Germline loops: CDR1 SGDLS, CDR2 YYNGEE. V lost 3 bases to trimming and J lost 10 bases, with 11 bases between them. The CDR3 is 12 residues long. The chain's CDR3 is CASSATSREQFF. CDR3 coding DNA: TGTGCCAGCAGCGCCACGAGCAGGGAGCAGTTCTTC.

This chain links TRBV4-1 with TRBJ1-5; 8 bases match TRBD1. The trim removed 4 bases at V and 7 bases at J, leaving 15 bases unmatched. The germline V gene encodes CDR1 MGHRA and CDR2 YSYEKL. The CDR3 runs 17 residues. The CDR3 sequence: CASSPGRSRGLRQPQHF. CDR3 DNA sequence: TGCGCCAGCAGCCCAGGGAGGTCCAGGGGGCTACGGCAGCCCCAGCATTTT.

This clone appeared a few times. The chain recombines TRBV9 with TRBJ1-3; D call uncertain. This CDR3 comprises 16 residues. V was cut by 0 bases and J by 9 bases, with 19 bases left in between. Germline lookup yields CDR1 SGDLS and CDR2 YYNGEE. CDR3 sequence reads: CASSVGVGDSLGTIYF. The DNA for the CDR3 is TGTGCCAGCAGCGTAGGGGTCGGAGACTCTTTGGGCACCATATATTTT.

This clone was detected a few times. The chain's CDR3 is CSVETSGSSYEQYF. CDR3 sequence (DNA): TGCAGCGTGGAAACTAGCGGGAGCTCCTACGAGCAGTACTTC. This rearrangement joins TRBV29-1 to TRBJ2-7; 11 nucleotides align to TRBD2. Germline assignment: CDR1 SQVTM and CDR2 ANQGSEA. Trimming at V came to 6 bases and at J to 0 bases, leaving 4 bases not matched to a gene. The CDR3 runs to 14 residues.

V is TRBV27 and J is TRBJ1-2; TRBD1 matches at 7 bases. CDR1 MNHEY and CDR2 SMNVEV come from the germline V gene (reference sequence). With 9 bases clipped from V and 0 bases from J, the junction kept 10 bases outside the gene matches. The CDR3 has 15 amino acids. The CDR3 DNA sequence: TGTGCCAGGGTGGGGACAGCCTTCTCTAACTATGGCTACACCTTC. Translation: CARVGTAFSNYGYTF.

The chain uses TRBV30 and TRBJ1-3; D is possibly TRBD1 (5 bases). The CDR3 is 13 amino acids. Trimming took off 8 bases at V and 0 bases at J, with 11 bases between the two ends. CDR1 is GTSNPN, CDR2 SVGIG, per germline (reference sequence). The CDR3 protein is CALSRASGNTIYF. In DNA, the CDR3 is TGTGCCCTGAGCAGGGCCTCTGGAAACACCATATATTTT.

The rearrangement links TRBV5-1 to TRBJ1-1; tentatively, D is TRBD1 (6 bases). Germline V lookup: CDR1 SGHRS, CDR2 YFSETQ. CDR3 size: 12 residues. V gave up 7 bases and J gave up 2 bases, with 9 bases separating them. The DNA of the CDR3 is TGCGCCAGCGGCAGGGGCAACACTGAAGCTTTCTTT. Protein sequence: CASGRGNTEAFF.

The chain joins TRBV18 to TRBJ2-7; maybe TRBD2 (5 bases). Deletions cut 1 base from V and 3 bases from J, with 10 bases between. The CDR3 loop spans 14 amino acids. Germline CDR1 KGHSH, CDR2 LQKENI. The CDR3 region has the DNA TGTGCCAGCTCACCACTGAGGGAACACTACGAGCAGTACTTC. Translating gives CASSPLREHYEQYF.

The V gene is TRBV5-6, the J gene TRBJ2-1, with D perhaps TRBD2 (7 bases). Trimming shortened V by 3 bases and J by 7 bases, and 17 bases separated the two germline ends. CDR3 length: 15 amino acids. Per germline, CDR1 SGHDT and CDR2 YYEEEE. Here the CDR3 reads CASSSAGRGKNEQFF. Written as DNA, the CDR3 is TGTGCCAGCAGCTCCGCAGGGAGGGGGAAAAATGAGCAGTTCTTC.

The V and J genes are TRBV4-3 and TRBJ2-1, with TRBD2 as a possible D gene (6 bases). CDR3 length equals 16 residues. Germline CDR1 reads LGHNA; CDR2 reads YSLEER. Between the trimmed V and J ends, which lost 3 bases and 2 bases, there was a span of 14 bases. The CDR3 DNA sequence: TGCGCCAGCAGCCACCCCGGGACTGCCACCTACAATGAGCAGTTCTTC. Translated, it gives CASSHPGTATYNEQFF.

This clone has just a few counts. The V and J genes are TRBV27 and TRBJ1-1; no firm D call. V was trimmed by 3 bases and J by 4 bases, leaving 12 bases between them. Germline V gives CDR1 MNHEY, CDR2 SMNVEV (reference sequence). The CDR3 extends over 14 amino acids. As DNA, the CDR3 is TGTGCCAGCAGTTTTGGCCCGGGAGGCACTGAAGCTTTCTTT. It translates to CASSFGPGGTEAFF.

This sequence joins TRBV5-1 and TRBJ1-1; the match to TRBD1 covers 8 bases. The trim removed 6 bases at V and 0 bases at J, leaving 7 bases unmatched. Germline lookup yields CDR1 SGHRS and CDR2 YFSETQ. This CDR3 comprises 15 residues. The DNA for the CDR3 is TGCGCCAGCACTTACAGGGGGGGGGTGAACACTGAAGCTTTCTTT. It codes for CASTYRGGVNTEAFF.

This clone was counted only a few times. CDR3: CASSEGQGLNQPQHF. DNA of the CDR3: TGTGCCAGCAGCGAAGGACAGGGTCTAAATCAGCCCCAGCATTTT. The V call is TRBV9, the J call TRBJ1-5; 8 bases are a match to TRBD1. CDR1 is SGDLS, CDR2 YYNGEE, per germline. The length of the CDR3 is 15 residues. The V and J ends lost 3 bases and 4 bases, in that order; junction bases with no gene match: 6.

The rearrangement joins TRBV28 to TRBJ2-2, with TRBD1 identical over 9 bases. CDR1 is MDHEN and CDR2 is SYDVKM in the germline V gene. The trim removed 8 bases at V and 5 bases at J, leaving 9 bases unmatched. CDR3 length: 15 residues. CDR3 region: CASEDRGRGTGELFF. For the CDR3, the DNA is TGTGCCAGCGAGGACAGGGGAAGGGGAACCGGGGAGCTGTTTTTT. The full variable domain, with the rest looked up from reference TRBV28 and TRBJ2-2, is DVKVTQSSRYLVKRTGEKVFLECVQDMDHENMFWYRQDPGLGLRLIYFSYDVKMKEKGDIPEGYSVSREKKERFSLILESASTNQTSMYLCASEDRGRGTGELFFGEGSRLTVL.

This chain uses TRBV28 with TRBJ2-1, with 15 bases fitting TRBD2. Germline loops: CDR1 MDHEN, CDR2 SYDVKM. CDR3 length: 15 amino acids. After removal of 7 bases from V and 9 bases from J, the junction contained 7 bases not matched to a gene. The CDR3 DNA reads TGTGCCAGCACATTAGGACTAGCGGGAGGGGGTGAGCAGTTCTTC. Its protein is CASTLGLAGGGEQFF.

This chain links TRBV18 with TRBJ2-1; 7 nucleotides agree with TRBD1. The V gene end was trimmed by 5 bases and the J gene end by 3 bases; junction bases not matched to a gene: 10. This CDR3 is 16 amino acids long. The germline V gene encodes CDR1 KGHSH and CDR2 LQKENI. CDR3 sequence: CASSNVTGQSYNEQFF. The CDR3 nucleotides are TGTGCCAGCTCAAATGTAACGGGACAGAGCTACAATGAGCAGTTCTTC.

The CDR3 region is CASSSTRNYGYTF. The CDR3 nucleotides are TGCGCCAGCAGCTCGACACGTAACTATGGCTACACCTTC. The chain joins TRBV5-1 to TRBJ1-2; D is ambiguous. This CDR3 is built from 13 residues. The germline V gene encodes CDR1 SGHRS and CDR2 YFSETQ. V gave up 3 bases and J gave up 1 base, with 7 bases separating them. The entire variable domain, with the rest obtained from reference TRBV5-1 and TRBJ1-2, is as follows: KAGVTQTPRYLIKTRGQQVTLSCSPISGHRSVSWYQQTPGQGLQFLFEYFSETQRNKGNFPGRFSGRQFSNSRSEMNVSTLELGDSALYLCASSSTRNYGYTFGSGTRLTVV.

The V call is TRBV19, the J call TRBJ1-2; D gene ambiguous. The CDR3 spans 12 residues. Germline CDR1 LNHDA, CDR2 SQIVND (reference sequence). Trimming cost V 7 bases and J 1 base, with 7 bases left between them. The CDR3 sequence is CASTRYNYGYTF. The CDR3 DNA is TGTGCCAGTACGCGGTATAACTATGGCTACACCTTC. Full variable domain (missing parts from reference TRBV19 and TRBJ1-2): DGGITQSPKYLFRKEGQNVTLSCEQNLNHDAMYWYRQDPGQGLRLIYYSQIVNDFQKGDIAEGYSVSREKKESFPLTVTSAQKNPTAFYLCASTRYNYGYTFGSGTRLTVV.

V and J are TRBV7-9 and TRBJ2-1; 10 bases align to TRBD2. This CDR3 is 15 amino acids long. CDR1 and CDR2 (germline): SEHNR, FQNEAQ (reference sequence). The V segment lost 4 bases and the J segment 4 bases; nucleotides outside the gene matches: 4. DNA for the CDR3: TGTGCCAGCAGCTCAACTAGCGGGGCGTACAATGAGCAGTTCTTC. Translated, it gives CASSSTSGAYNEQFF.

To note about this clone: One end of the junction varies from germline; a read error may be responsible. The J gene is TRBJ2-7, the V gene TRBV20-1, with 11 bases fitting TRBD2. Germline CDR1 and CDR2: DFQATT and SNEGSKA (reference sequence). There are 11 residues in the CDR3. Here the CDR3 reads CSAGLLAGVCF. The CDR3, as DNA: TGCAGTGCGGGATTACTAGCGGGAGTCTGCTTC.

V usage is TRBV5-1 and J usage is TRBJ2-7; 16 nucleotides match TRBD2. With 3 bases clipped from V and 2 bases from J, the junction kept 5 bases outside the gene matches. The CDR3 covers 17 residues. The germline gives CDR1 SGHRS, CDR2 YFSETQ. CDR3 region: CASSSEGLAGGPYEQYF. The DNA for the CDR3 is TGCGCCAGCAGCTCCGAGGGACTAGCGGGGGGGCCCTACGAGCAGTACTTC.

The chain recombines TRBV7-6 with TRBJ2-7; tentative D call: TRBD2 (5 bases). CDR3 length equals 17 residues. Per germline, CDR1 SGHVS and CDR2 FNYEAQ. Trimming shortened V by 5 bases and J by 3 bases, and 23 bases separated the two germline ends. For the CDR3, the DNA is TGTGCCAGCAGCCCAAGCGCTTGGGAGTCTCTCGACTACGAGCAGTACTTC. Protein product: CASSPSAWESLDYEQYF.

This chain links TRBV2 with TRBJ1-1; TRBD1 might be the D (5 bases). Between the trimmed V and J ends, which lost 5 bases and 4 bases, there was a span of 11 bases. There are 13 residues in the CDR3. Germline V CDR1 and CDR2: SNHLY, FYNNEI. Written as DNA, the CDR3 is TGTGCCAGCAGTCGGGGGGAGGGCACTGAAGCTTTCTTT. Its protein product is CASSRGEGTEAFF.